These 21 T cell receptor beta chains share one sample of origin, sequenced in a study of shared clonotypes between healthy human individuals. Generated by immunoSEQ multiplex PCR, the TCRdb table keeps only in-frame clones and is missing some. The sample holds about 1.9 million clones, around 93% seen once. The naive CD8 subset, CD45RO-negative cells positively selected for CCR7, excluded terminally differentiated effector memory CD45RA+ cells. Sequenced: naive CD8+ T cells from PBMCs. The receptors derive from a man aged 18 to 35 in good health. Some clones in this sample may be carry-over from other donors' samples.

This clone occurred once. This chain links TRBV4-1 with TRBJ1-5, with TRBD1 matching over 10 bases. The CDR3 totals 14 residues. CDR1 and CDR2 (germline): MGHRA, YSYEKL. After removal of 6 bases from V and 5 bases from J, the junction contained 4 bases not matched to a gene. DNA of the CDR3: TGCGCCAGCAGGGGACAGGGGCAAGATCAGCCCCAGCATTTT. Translation: CASRGQGQDQPQHF.

The rearrangement links TRBV7-9 to TRBJ2-3; no clear D gene. CDR3 length equals 14 residues. Germline V lookup: CDR1 SEHNR, CDR2 FQNEAQ (reference sequence). V lost 1 base to trimming and J lost 6 bases, with 11 bases between them. The CDR3 sequence is CASSLVQWADTQYF. The CDR3 nucleotides read TGTGCCAGCAGCTTAGTCCAGTGGGCGGATACGCAGTATTTT. The full variable domain, with the rest looked up from reference TRBV7-9 and TRBJ2-3, is DTGVSQNPRHKITKRGQNVTFRCDPISEHNRLYWYRQTLGQGPEFLTYFQNEAQLEKSRLLSDRFSAERPKGSFSTLEIQRTEQGDSAMYLCASSLVQWADTQYFGPGTRLTVL.

The V call is TRBV7-8, the J call TRBJ2-6; TRBD1 or TRBD2 may be the D gene (6 bases each). Germline V gives CDR1 SGHVS, CDR2 FQNEAQ. This CDR3 is 18 amino acids long. Trimming removed 1 base from V and 3 bases from J, with 16 bases in between. CDR3 coding DNA: TGTGCCAGCAGCTTAGTAGTCCGGGGGCACCTTGGGGCCAACGTCCTGACTTTC. This translates into CASSLVVRGHLGANVLTF.

Only one count was recorded for this clone. Other DNA sequences of this sample code for an identical CDR3. V gene TRBV7-8 combines with J gene TRBJ2-1; D is possibly TRBD2 (5 bases). Trimming took off 0 bases at V and 0 bases at J, with 6 bases between the two ends. Germline V lookup: CDR1 SGHVS, CDR2 FQNEAQ. The CDR3 length is 15 residues. This chain's CDR3 is CASSLAGSSYNEQFF. The CDR3 nucleotides are TGTGCCAGCAGCTTAGCAGGGAGCTCCTACAATGAGCAGTTCTTC.

This clone has just one count. The V gene is TRBV9, the J gene TRBJ2-2; 9 bases match TRBD2. Germline CDR1 is SGDLS and CDR2 is YYNGEE. V was clipped by 2 bases and J by 5 bases; unmatched bases: 4. The CDR3 consists of 15 residues. The CDR3 coding sequence is TGTGCCAGCAGCGTTACTAGCGGGTTTACCGGGGAGCTGTTTTTT. This gives the protein CASSVTSGFTGELFF.

The chain has TRBV5-1 and TRBJ2-7; D might be TRBD2 (6 bases). The CDR3 is 16 residues long. Trimming cost V 5 bases and J 5 bases, with 23 bases left between them. Looked up from germline, CDR1 is SGHRS and CDR2 is YFSETQ. In DNA form, the CDR3 reads TGCGCCAGCAGTTATTATCGTGGTGGAGGGGCCCACGAGCAGTACTTC. Translating gives CASSYYRGGGAHEQYF. The whole variable domain, remainder taken from reference TRBV5-1 and TRBJ2-7, is KAGVTQTPRYLIKTRGQQVTLSCSPISGHRSVSWYQQTPGQGLQFLFEYFSETQRNKGNFPGRFSGRQFSNSRSEMNVSTLELGDSALYLCASSYYRGGGAHEQYFGPGTRLTVT.

This chain links TRBV4-3 with TRBJ2-1; 9 bases map to TRBD1. The CDR3 runs to 16 residues. Germline lookup yields CDR1 LGHNA and CDR2 YSLEER. The J segment lost 7 bases and the V segment lost 5 bases, leaving 12 bases of the junction unmatched. Written as DNA, the CDR3 is TGCGCCAGCAGCTCGGGACAGGGCCGAGGGTGGAATGAGCAGTTCTTC. Protein: CASSSGQGRGWNEQFF.

This clone has only a few counts. The CDR3 DNA sequence: TGTGCCAGCCGGACAGGGTTTTCCGGGGAGCTGTTTTTT. It yields the protein CASRTGFSGELFF. The chain joins TRBV7-9 to TRBJ2-2; 8 bases match TRBD1. CDR1 SEHNR and CDR2 FQNEAQ come from the germline V gene (reference sequence). J lost 6 bases, V lost 8 bases, and 5 bases had no gene match. The length of the CDR3 is 13 residues.

This clone was picked up one time. At the DNA level, this CDR3 is encoded by other sequences in the same sample as well. The V gene is TRBV7-9, the J gene TRBJ2-7, with 7 bases identical to TRBD1. Looked up from germline, CDR1 is SEHNR and CDR2 is FQNEAQ (reference sequence). J gave up 2 bases and V 1 base, and 2 bases lay outside the gene matches. CDR3 size: 14 residues. The chain's CDR3 is CASSLGDRPYEQYF. In nucleotides, the CDR3 is TGTGCCAGCAGCTTAGGGGACAGACCCTACGAGCAGTACTTC.

The genes are TRBV27 and TRBJ2-2; 9 bases align to TRBD2. V shed 2 bases and J 1 base; nucleotides not matched to a gene: 5. Germline assignment: CDR1 MNHEY and CDR2 SMNVEV (reference sequence). This CDR3 comprises 17 residues. The CDR3 coding sequence is TGTGCCAGCAGTTTAAGGGGACTAGCATGGAACACCGGGGAGCTGTTTTTT. Amino acids: CASSLRGLAWNTGELFF.

This clone was recorded only once. This chain joins TRBV6-1 and TRBJ2-3; D is uncertain. Germline V gene data show CDR1 as MNHNS and CDR2 as SASEGT. The V end lost 1 base, the J end lost 4 bases, and 9 bases lay between the germline ends. CDR3 length: 14 amino acids. CDR3 in amino acids: CASSEVSVSDTQYF. Written as DNA, the CDR3 is TGTGCCAGCAGTGAAGTTTCAGTCTCAGATACGCAGTATTTT.

CDR3 sequence reads: CSGTSRSYNEQFF. The DNA of the CDR3 is TGCAGCGGGACCTCTCGCTCCTACAATGAGCAGTTCTTC. The chain combines TRBV29-1 with TRBJ2-1; no clear D gene. Trimming took 7 bases from V and 0 from J, leaving 10 bases between them. Germline-derived CDR1 and CDR2 are SQVTM and ANQGSEA. The length of the CDR3 is 13 residues.

The genes are TRBV11-2 and TRBJ2-7, with TRBD2 as a possible D gene (5 bases). This CDR3 spans 15 amino acids. Germline lookup yields CDR1 SGHAT and CDR2 FQNNGV. V gave up 0 bases and J gave up 2 bases, with 11 bases separating them. CDR3 bases: TGTGCCAGCAGCTTAGAGCGGCGGGCTGCCTACGAGCAGTACTTC. Protein: CASSLERRAAYEQYF.

The chain uses TRBV18 and TRBJ2-1; 8 bases align to TRBD2. The length of the CDR3 is 15 residues. J lost 2 bases, V lost 4 bases, and 4 bases had no gene match. CDR1 and CDR2 from the germline V gene are KGHSH and LQKENI. This CDR3 reads CASSQREGAYNEQFF. The CDR3 bases are TGTGCCAGCTCACAACGGGAGGGGGCCTACAATGAGCAGTTCTTC.

The chain employs TRBV7-9 and TRBJ1-3; no clear D gene. The CDR3 contains 14 residues. Trimming removed 5 bases from V and 4 bases from J, with 12 bases in between. CDR1 is SEHNR and CDR2 is FQNEAQ in the germline V gene (reference sequence). The DNA of the CDR3 is TGTGCCAGCAGCCCTCAGGATCGAGGAAACACCATATATTTT. It encodes CASSPQDRGNTIYF.

With regard to this clone: In the same sample, other DNA sequences code for this CDR3. The chain is built from TRBV27 and TRBJ2-7; D gene uncertain. The CDR3 has 14 amino acids. V lost 5 bases, J lost 0 bases, and 11 bases lay in between. The germline CDR1 and CDR2 sequences are MNHEY and SMNVEV (reference sequence). CDR3: CASSLWTGSYEQYF. DNA of the CDR3: TGTGCCAGCAGTCTATGGACGGGCTCCTACGAGCAGTACTTC.

This chain joins TRBV5-1 and TRBJ2-7, with 9 bases fitting TRBD2. The germline CDR1 and CDR2 sequences are SGHRS and YFSETQ. This CDR3 is built from 17 residues. J lost 5 bases, V lost 3 bases, and 15 bases had no gene match. CDR3 bases: TGCGCCAGCAGCTCAGCCTTGGCGGGAGGGCCTTGGGACGAGCAGTACTTC. Protein product: CASSSALAGGPWDEQYF.

The chain carries TRBV29-1 and TRBJ2-1; D remains unclear. Germline V CDR1 and CDR2: SQVTM, ANQGSEA. The V and J ends lost 1 base and 12 bases respectively, with 13 bases between them. The CDR3 runs 12 residues. CDR3 amino acids: CSVEAPFGLQFF. CDR3 in DNA: TGCAGCGTTGAAGCTCCGTTTGGGCTGCAGTTCTTC.

Comment on this clone: Other DNA sequences in this sample translate to the same CDR3. CDR3 sequence reads: CASSYSTGPYNEQFF. CDR3 in DNA: TGTGCCAGCAGTTACTCAACCGGGCCTTACAATGAGCAGTTCTTC. The chain recombines TRBV6-5 with TRBJ2-1; D is unclear. CDR1 is MNHEY and CDR2 is SVGAGI in the germline V gene. This CDR3 is built from 15 residues. With 0 bases removed from V and 4 bases from J, the gap between germline ends came to 10 bases.

This clone was counted a single time. This sequence joins TRBV5-1 and TRBJ1-1; D is unclear. CDR1 and CDR2 from the germline V gene are SGHRS and YFSETQ. The CDR3 has 14 amino acids. Trimming shortened V by 0 bases and J by 4 bases, and 10 bases separated the two germline ends. Here the CDR3 DNA reads TGCGCCAGCAGCTTGGGGCAAGGGTTCACTGAAGCTTTCTTT. Amino acids: CASSLGQGFTEAFF.

This chain connects TRBV27 to TRBJ1-6; perhaps TRBD1 as D (6 bases). This CDR3 spans 14 amino acids. The V gene lost 6 bases and the J gene lost 9 bases, with 15 bases spanning the gap. The germline V gene has CDR1 MNHEY and CDR2 SMNVEV (reference sequence). CDR3 nucleotide sequence: TGTGCCAGCAGGAGGGGGACCGCCAGTTCACCCCTCCACTTT. Protein: CASRRGTASSPLHF.